The rows below give T cell receptor beta chains drawn from one sample of a study of T cells in localized non-small cell lung cancer. Assay used: immunoSEQ multiplex PCR; TCRdb lists only in-frame clones, some missing. The sample contains 50,000 to 75,000 clones, roughly 92% of which appear only once. The sample consisted of peripheral blood, taken before any cancer treatment. The receptors here all came from a man between 35 and 75 years old with stage I lung adenocarcinoma. Both conserved end residues are trimmed from each CDR3. Some rows mark clone size as missing; the rest say once, few, many or name a class of expanded clone.

TRBV6-5,TRBJ2-7,NA,ASSTAGTEQY
TRBV5-6,TRBJ1-3,NA,ASSLWSGGNTIY
TRBV28,TRBJ2-5,NA,ASSKGGAQETQY
TRBV5-6,TRBJ2-7,NA,ASSQGLAASYEQY
TRBV19,TRBJ2-5,NA,ASSAGTGRETQY
TRBV28,TRBJ1-1,once,ASTSYGTGRTEAF
TRBV4-2,TRBJ2-7,few,ASSQDRTSYEQY
TRBV5-1,TRBJ2-7,NA,ASSPELASPYEQY
TRBV7-3,TRBJ2-1,NA,ASSRIGRQHEQF
TRBV19,TRBJ1-5,NA,ASSITSAKGPRNQPQH
TRBV5-4,TRBJ2-7,NA,ASSSSYEQY
TRBV7-9,TRBJ2-3,NA,ASSAPRTDTQY
TRBV9,TRBJ1-2,NA,ASSMTGSSHYGYT
TRBV28,TRBJ1-5,NA,ASRGGFGQPQH
TRBV6-1,TRBJ1-5,NA,ASSEAPGREQPQH
TRBV18,TRBJ2-7,NA,ASRGDREPPYEQY
TRBV6-5,TRBJ2-5,NA,ASSYRGTSHGETQY
TRBV4-1,TRBJ2-7,NA,ASSQHLGIVNEQY
TRBV7-3,TRBJ2-1,NA,ASSLWGANEQF
TRBV6-5,TRBJ2-2,NA,ASGTGGFTGELF
TRBV4-2,TRBJ2-3,NA,ASSQDGQESTDTQY